Below are 19 T cell receptor beta chains sequenced from a single sample in a study of T cells in Graves' hyperthyroidism and ophthalmopathy. From RNA transcripts, TCR beta CDR3 regions were amplified. Researchers ran a first-round RT-PCR on the TCR CDR3 using the HTBI primer set. MiXCR was run by TCRdb on the multiplex PCR reads, yielding one entry per CDR3 protein. This table holds about 260,000 distinct CDR3 sequences, around 17% found once. Sequenced input: blood. These receptors were obtained from a woman in her late teens or twenties with Graves' ophthalmopathy.

Many counts were recorded for this clonotype. V usage is TRBV3-1 and J usage is TRBJ1-2, with D hard to call. The germline V gene has CDR1 LGHDT and CDR2 YNNKEL (reference sequence). This CDR3 is 14 amino acids long. Trimming stripped 0 bases from V and 5 bases from J, with 10 bases between. The CDR3 nucleotides read TGTGCCAGCAGCCAAGACAGTGTCTTATATGGCTACACCTTC. Translated, it gives CASSQDSVLYGYTF.

In this sample, this clonotype turned up many times. The chain links TRBV20-1 to TRBJ2-1; 13 nucleotides agree with TRBD2. Trimming took 5 bases from V and 0 from J; bases not matched to a gene: 10. There are 18 residues in the CDR3. In germline, CDR1 is DFQATT, CDR2 SNEGSKA (reference sequence). CDR3 protein: CSASGTSGDPSSYNEQFF. DNA for the CDR3: TGCAGTGCTTCCGGGACTAGCGGGGACCCAAGCTCCTACAATGAGCAGTTCTTC.

There are many counts of this clonotype. This rearrangement joins TRBV6-1 to TRBJ2-7; 12 bases match TRBD2. V lost 4 bases and J lost 5; bases outside the gene matches: 6. Per germline, CDR1 MNHNS and CDR2 SASEGT. The CDR3 covers 15 residues. The CDR3 DNA reads TGTGCCAGCAGTGGGACTAGCGGGGCCCGGGACGAGCAGTACTTC. This sequence encodes CASSGTSGARDEQYF.

This clonotype was counted many times. V is TRBV20-1 and J is TRBJ2-5; no firm D call. The CDR3 is 15 residues long. V dropped 0 bases and J dropped 2 bases, with 13 bases sitting between them. Germline CDR1 reads DFQATT; CDR2 reads SNEGSKA (reference sequence). CDR3 DNA sequence: TGCAGTGCTAGAGATCTGGGGTTGGGGCAAGAGACCCAGTACTTC. Encoded protein: CSARDLGLGQETQYF.

At least ten counts were recorded for this clonotype. The rearrangement links TRBV20-1 to TRBJ2-1, with D possibly matching TRBD2 (5 bases). The CDR3 extends over 15 amino acids. With 3 bases removed from V and 6 bases from J, the gap between germline ends came to 18 bases. Germline V lookup: CDR1 DFQATT, CDR2 SNEGSKA (reference sequence). The CDR3, as DNA: TGCAGTGCTAGTCCCCCAACGGGATTAGGCAATGAGCAGTTCTTC. This codes for CSASPPTGLGNEQFF.

This clonotype has ten or more counts. V usage is TRBV9 and J usage is TRBJ2-3; D is possibly TRBD2 (5 bases). Trimming removed 2 bases at V and 2 bases at J, with 15 bases between. In germline, CDR1 is SGDLS, CDR2 YYNGEE. The CDR3 extends over 16 amino acids. The CDR3 reads CASSVSSAVLTDTQYF. CDR3 nucleotide sequence: TGTGCCAGCAGCGTCAGTTCAGCGGTTCTCACAGATACGCAGTATTTT.

This clonotype was observed at least ten times. In DNA form, the CDR3 reads TGTGCCAGCAGCGAGTTGACTAGCGGGGTCTACAATGAGCAGTTCTTC. The encoded protein is CASSELTSGVYNEQFF. The rearrangement uses TRBV7-8 and TRBJ2-1, with TRBD2 matching over 11 bases. Trimming took 5 bases from V and 3 from J; bases not matched to a gene: 6. The CDR3 has 16 amino acids. Looked up from germline, CDR1 is SGHVS and CDR2 is FQNEAQ.

This clonotype was detected ten times or more. The J gene is TRBJ1-2, the V gene TRBV30; D gene ambiguous. CDR1 and CDR2 from the germline V gene are GTSNPN and SVGIG (reference sequence). The CDR3 totals 10 residues. V was cut by 5 bases and J by 4 bases, with 5 bases left in between. CDR3 DNA sequence: TGTGCCTGGGCTGGCTATGGCTACACCTTC. Translated: CAWAGYGYTF.

This clonotype was picked up many times. J is TRBJ1-2 and V is TRBV9; 7 nucleotides line up with TRBD1. The CDR3 totals 14 residues. CDR1 is SGDLS and CDR2 is YYNGEE in the germline V gene. V was pared by 0 bases and J by 4 bases, with 3 bases of the junction left unmatched. The CDR3 here is CASSVGRTGYGYTF. The DNA for the CDR3 is TGTGCCAGCAGCGTAGGGAGGACAGGCTATGGCTACACCTTC.

This clonotype has just a few counts. V usage is TRBV7-3 and J usage is TRBJ2-1; 16 positions match TRBD2. The CDR3 has 19 residues. V shed 0 bases, J shed 4 bases, and the junction held 6 bases outside the gene matches. Per the germline V gene, CDR1 is SGHTA and CDR2 is FQGTGA. In DNA, the CDR3 is TGTGCCAGCAGCTTAACACCGGGACTAGCGGGGGGGACTTACAATGAGCAGTTCTTC. It specifies CASSLTPGLAGGTYNEQFF.

V usage is TRBV7-9 and J usage is TRBJ2-7; possibly TRBD1 or TRBD2 for D (5 bases each). Germline CDR1 SEHNR, CDR2 FQNEAQ (reference sequence). Trimming removed 6 bases at V and 2 bases at J, with 17 bases between. CDR3 size: 15 residues. In DNA, the CDR3 is TGTGCCAGCAGTTGGGGACGCAGCCAGCCCTACGAGCAGTACTTC. Translating it yields CASSWGRSQPYEQYF.

The sample holds many counts of this clonotype. The chain is built from TRBV6-1 and TRBJ1-1; 9 positions match TRBD1. The CDR3 extends over 15 amino acids. Germline CDR1 MNHNS, CDR2 SASEGT. J was trimmed by 1 base and V by 5 bases; bases with no gene match: 5. CDR3 loop: CASSLDRGRNTEAFF. DNA for the CDR3: TGTGCCAGCAGTTTGGACAGGGGTCGGAACACTGAAGCTTTCTTT.

Written as DNA, the CDR3 is TGTGCCAGCAGTCCAAACCCTTGGGACAGCATAAAAGAGACCCAGTACTTC. Translating it yields CASSPNPWDSIKETQYF. The V gene is TRBV27, the J gene TRBJ2-5; 7 nucleotides align to TRBD1. CDR1 and CDR2 from the germline V gene are MNHEY and SMNVEV (reference sequence). Trimming at V came to 5 bases and at J to 3 bases, leaving 15 bases not matched to a gene. The CDR3 totals 17 residues.

This clonotype was detected ten times or more. The V call is TRBV12-3 or TRBV12-4, the J call TRBJ1-2; D is unclear. Deletions cut 1 base from V and 8 bases from J, with 11 bases between. The CDR3 runs to 13 residues. The CDR3 nucleotides read TGTGCCAGCAGTTTAGAATGGACCGGGGGCTACACCTTC. Translating gives CASSLEWTGGYTF.

The sample holds many counts of this clonotype. The V and J genes are TRBV20-1 and TRBJ1-6; D call uncertain. Trimming cost V 5 bases and J 7 bases, with 12 bases left between them. This CDR3 comprises 13 residues. The germline V gene encodes CDR1 DFQATT and CDR2 SNEGSKA (reference sequence). CDR3 sequence reads: CSAPVGVNSPLHF. The CDR3 nucleotides are TGCAGTGCTCCCGTTGGGGTGAATTCACCCCTCCACTTT.

This clonotype was picked up a small number of times. This may arise from a read error, as a much more abundant clone is one base away. The gene calls are TRBV7-6 and TRBJ2-7; D call uncertain. Germline-derived CDR1 and CDR2 are SGHVS and FNYEAQ. The CDR3 runs 13 residues. DNA of the CDR3: TGTGCCGGCAGCTTAGGTTCTGCCTACGAGCAGTACTTC. This sequence encodes CAGSLGSAYEQYF.

This clonotype was detected ten times or more. The chain employs TRBV20-1 and TRBJ2-1; D might be TRBD2 (6 bases). CDR1 is DFQATT, CDR2 SNEGSKA, per germline (reference sequence). The V end was cut by 8 bases, the J end by 5 bases, with 19 bases between. This CDR3 is built from 14 residues. This CDR3 is CSTPGLALNNEQFF. CDR3 nucleotides: TGCAGTACCCCCGGGCTAGCGCTAAACAATGAGCAGTTCTTC.

This clonotype has ten or more counts. The chain has TRBV11-2 and TRBJ2-1; perhaps D is TRBD1 or TRBD2 (6 bases each). The CDR3 covers 14 residues. V was pared by 5 bases and J by 9 bases, with 17 bases between. Germline V CDR1 and CDR2: SGHAT, FQNNGV. In DNA form, the CDR3 reads TGTGCCAGCAGCGAACTCAGGGGACTGACTGAGCAGTTCTTC. This codes for CASSELRGLTEQFF. Full variable domain (rest looked up from reference TRBV11-2 and TRBJ2-1): EAGVAQSPRYKIIEKRQSVAFWCNPISGHATLYWYQQILGQGPKLLIQFQNNGVVDDSQLPKDRFSAERLKGVDSTLKIQPAKLEDSAVYLCASSELRGLTEQFFGPGTRLTVL.

This clonotype has at least ten counts. The J gene is TRBJ1-5, the V gene TRBV7-3, with TRBD1 matching 7 bases. The J segment lost 3 bases and the V segment lost 1 base, leaving 9 bases of the junction unmatched. Germline CDR1 reads SGHTA; CDR2 reads FQGTGA. This CDR3 spans 17 amino acids. The CDR3 DNA reads as TGTGCCAGCAGCTTAAAGGGACGACAGGGCAACAATCAGCCCCAGCATTTT. Amino acids: CASSLKGRQGNNQPQHF.